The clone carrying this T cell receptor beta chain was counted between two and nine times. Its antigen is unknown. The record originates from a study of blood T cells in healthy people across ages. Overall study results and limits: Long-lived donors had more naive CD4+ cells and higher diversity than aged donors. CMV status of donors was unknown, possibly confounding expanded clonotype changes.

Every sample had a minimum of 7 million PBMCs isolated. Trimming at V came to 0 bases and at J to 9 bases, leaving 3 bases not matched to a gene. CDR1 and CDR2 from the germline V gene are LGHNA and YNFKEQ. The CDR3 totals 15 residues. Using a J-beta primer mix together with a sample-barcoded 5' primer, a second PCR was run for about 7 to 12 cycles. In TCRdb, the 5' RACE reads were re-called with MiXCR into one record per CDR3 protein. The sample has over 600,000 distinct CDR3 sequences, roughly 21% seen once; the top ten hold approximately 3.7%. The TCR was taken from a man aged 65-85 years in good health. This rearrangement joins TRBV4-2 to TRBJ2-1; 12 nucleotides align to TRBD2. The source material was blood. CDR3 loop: CASSQDQTSGSEQFF. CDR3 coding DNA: TGTGCCAGCAGCCAAGACCAGACTAGCGGGAGTGAGCAGTTCTTC.